This T cell receptor beta chain stems from a study of shared clonotypes between healthy human individuals. Trimming removed 5 bases at V and 2 bases at J, with 19 bases between. The germline gives CDR1 SGHVS, CDR2 FNYEAQ. CDR3 length equals 16 residues. CD45RO-negative cells were positively selected for CCR7, leaving out terminally differentiated effector memory CD45RA+ cells. This table comes from immunoSEQ multiplex PCR, and its TCRdb copy is limited to in-frame clones, with some not included. The sample has hundreds of thousands of clones; approximately 90% are singletons. The chain recombines TRBV7-6 with TRBJ2-7, with D tentatively TRBD2 (6 bases). The sequencing input was naive CD8+ T cells sorted from blood. This sequence was found in a man aged 25-45 years in good health. The CDR3 nucleotides read TGTGCCAGCAGCCGCCCGACGGGGGAGGCCACCTACGAGCAGTACTTC. This encodes CASSRPTGEATYEQYF.